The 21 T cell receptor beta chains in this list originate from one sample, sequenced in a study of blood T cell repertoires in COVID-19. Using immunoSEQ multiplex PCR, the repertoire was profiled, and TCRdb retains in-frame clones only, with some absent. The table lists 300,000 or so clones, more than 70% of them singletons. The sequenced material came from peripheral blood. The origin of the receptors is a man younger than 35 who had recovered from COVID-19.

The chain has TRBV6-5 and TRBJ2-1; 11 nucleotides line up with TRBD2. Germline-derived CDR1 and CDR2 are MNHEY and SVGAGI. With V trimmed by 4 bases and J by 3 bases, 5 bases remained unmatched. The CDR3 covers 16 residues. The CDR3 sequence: CASSWGTSGGYNEQFF. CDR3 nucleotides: TGTGCCAGCAGTTGGGGCACTAGCGGGGGCTACAATGAGCAGTTCTTC.

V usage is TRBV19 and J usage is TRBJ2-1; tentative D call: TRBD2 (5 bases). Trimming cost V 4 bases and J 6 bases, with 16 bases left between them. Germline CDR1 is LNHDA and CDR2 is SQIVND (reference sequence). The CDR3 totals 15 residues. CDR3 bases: TGTGCCAGTAGTACCGACTACCGAGGGAGCAATGAGCAGTTCTTC. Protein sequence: CASSTDYRGSNEQFF.

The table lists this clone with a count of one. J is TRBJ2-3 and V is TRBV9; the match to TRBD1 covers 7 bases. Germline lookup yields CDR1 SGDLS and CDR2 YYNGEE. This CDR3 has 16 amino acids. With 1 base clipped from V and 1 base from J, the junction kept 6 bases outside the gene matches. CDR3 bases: TGTGCCAGCAGCGTACTCGGGGACAGCCGCACAGATACGCAGTATTTT. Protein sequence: CASSVLGDSRTDTQYF.

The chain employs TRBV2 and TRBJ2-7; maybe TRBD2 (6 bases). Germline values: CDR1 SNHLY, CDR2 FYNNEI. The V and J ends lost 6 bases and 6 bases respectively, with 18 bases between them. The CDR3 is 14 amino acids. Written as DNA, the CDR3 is TGTGCCAGCAGGGAGGACTACTCCACTCCCGAGCAGTACTTC. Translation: CASREDYSTPEQYF.

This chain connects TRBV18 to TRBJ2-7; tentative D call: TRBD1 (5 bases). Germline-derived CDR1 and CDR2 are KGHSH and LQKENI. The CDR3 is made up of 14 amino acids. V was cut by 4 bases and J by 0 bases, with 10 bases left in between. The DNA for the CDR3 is TGTGCCAGCTCACTCGACAGTAGCTCCTACGAGCAGTACTTC. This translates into CASSLDSSSYEQYF.

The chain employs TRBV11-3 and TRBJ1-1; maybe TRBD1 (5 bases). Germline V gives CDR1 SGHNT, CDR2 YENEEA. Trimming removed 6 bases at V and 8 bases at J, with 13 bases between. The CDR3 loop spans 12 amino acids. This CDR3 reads CASRGNGGEAFF. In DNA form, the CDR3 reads TGTGCCAGCAGGGGGAACGGGGGGGAAGCTTTCTTT.

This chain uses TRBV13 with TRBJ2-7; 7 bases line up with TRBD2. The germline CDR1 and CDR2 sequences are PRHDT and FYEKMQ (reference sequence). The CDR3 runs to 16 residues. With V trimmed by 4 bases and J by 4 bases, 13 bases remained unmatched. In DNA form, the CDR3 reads TGTGCCAGCAGCTGTATGGTAGGCGGGGGTACTTACGAGCAGTACTTC. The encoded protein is CASSCMVGGGTYEQYF.

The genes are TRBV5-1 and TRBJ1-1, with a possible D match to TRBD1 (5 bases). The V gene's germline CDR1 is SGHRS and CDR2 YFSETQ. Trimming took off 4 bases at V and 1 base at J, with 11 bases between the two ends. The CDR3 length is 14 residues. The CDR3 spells CASSAGPSNTEAFF. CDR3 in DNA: TGCGCCAGCAGCGCGGGACCTTCGAACACTGAAGCTTTCTTT.

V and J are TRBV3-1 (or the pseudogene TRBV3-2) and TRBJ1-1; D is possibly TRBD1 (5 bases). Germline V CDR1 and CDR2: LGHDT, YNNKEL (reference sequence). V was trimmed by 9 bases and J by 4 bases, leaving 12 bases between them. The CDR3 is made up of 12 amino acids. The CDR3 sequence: CASVGVGTEAFF. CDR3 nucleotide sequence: TGTGCCAGTGTAGGGGTGGGCACTGAAGCTTTCTTT.

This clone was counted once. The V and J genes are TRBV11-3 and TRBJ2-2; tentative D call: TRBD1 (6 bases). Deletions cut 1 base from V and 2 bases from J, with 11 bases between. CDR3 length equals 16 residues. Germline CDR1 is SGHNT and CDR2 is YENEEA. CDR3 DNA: TGTGCCAGCAGCTTAGGAGGGACACTTAACACCGGGGAGCTGTTTTTT. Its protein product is CASSLGGTLNTGELFF.

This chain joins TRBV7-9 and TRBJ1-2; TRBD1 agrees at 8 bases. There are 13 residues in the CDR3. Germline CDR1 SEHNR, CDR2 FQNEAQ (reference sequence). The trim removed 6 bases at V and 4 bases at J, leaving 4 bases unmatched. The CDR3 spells CASRGTGSYGYTF. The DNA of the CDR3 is TGTGCCAGCAGGGGGACAGGTAGCTATGGCTACACCTTC.

CDR3 DNA sequence: TGTGCCAGCAGATTTAGCTTTGGCGGGGAGCTGTTTTTT. Its protein is CASRFSFGGELFF. This rearrangement joins TRBV7-2 to TRBJ2-2; D is uncertain. Trimming left V 6 bases short and J 7 bases short, with 12 bases between. The germline V gene encodes CDR1 SGHTA and CDR2 FQGNSA. The length of the CDR3 is 13 residues.

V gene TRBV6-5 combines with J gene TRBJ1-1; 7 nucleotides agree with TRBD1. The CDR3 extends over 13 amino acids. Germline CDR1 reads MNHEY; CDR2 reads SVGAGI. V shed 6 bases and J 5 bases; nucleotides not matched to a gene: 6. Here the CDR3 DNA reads TGTGCCAGCAGAGGACAGGCGGGGACTGAAGCTTTCTTT. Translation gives CASRGQAGTEAFF.

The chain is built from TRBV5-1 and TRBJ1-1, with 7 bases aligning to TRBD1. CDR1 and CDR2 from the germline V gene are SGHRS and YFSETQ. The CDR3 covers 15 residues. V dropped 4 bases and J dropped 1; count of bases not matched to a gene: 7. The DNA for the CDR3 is TGCGCCAGCAGCGGTACGACAGGGAGGAACACTGAAGCTTTCTTT. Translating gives CASSGTTGRNTEAFF.

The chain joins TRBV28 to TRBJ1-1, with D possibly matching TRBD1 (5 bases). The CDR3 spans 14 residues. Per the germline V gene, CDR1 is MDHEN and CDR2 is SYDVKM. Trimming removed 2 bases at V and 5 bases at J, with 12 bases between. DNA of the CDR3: TGTGCCAGCAGTTTACAGGGCTTGTGGACTGAAGCTTTCTTT. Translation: CASSLQGLWTEAFF.

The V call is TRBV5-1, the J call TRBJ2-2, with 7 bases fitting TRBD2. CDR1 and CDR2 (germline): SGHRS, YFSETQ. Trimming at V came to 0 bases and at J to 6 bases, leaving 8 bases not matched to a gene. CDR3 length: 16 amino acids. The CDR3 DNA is TGCGCCAGCAGCTTGGAAACTAGCGCAGGATCCGGGGAGCTGTTTTTT. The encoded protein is CASSLETSAGSGELFF.

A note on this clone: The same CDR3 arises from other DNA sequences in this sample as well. The DNA for the CDR3 is TGCGCCAGCAGCCAAGTACAGGGAGCAACTAATGAAAAACTGTTTTTT. It encodes CASSQVQGATNEKLFF. The genes are TRBV4-3 and TRBJ1-4, with a weak D call TRBD1 (6 bases). The CDR3 spans 16 residues. Trimming left V 1 base short and J 0 bases short, with 9 bases between. The V gene's germline CDR1 is LGHNA and CDR2 YSLEER.

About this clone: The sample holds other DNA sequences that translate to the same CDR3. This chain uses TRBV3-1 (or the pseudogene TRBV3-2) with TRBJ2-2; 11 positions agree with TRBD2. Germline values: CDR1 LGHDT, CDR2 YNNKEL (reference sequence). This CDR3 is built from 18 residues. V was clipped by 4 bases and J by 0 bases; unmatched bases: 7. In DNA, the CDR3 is TGTGCCAGCAGCCGTGGGCTAGCGGGGGGCCCGAACACCGGGGAGCTGTTTTTT. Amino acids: CASSRGLAGGPNTGELFF.

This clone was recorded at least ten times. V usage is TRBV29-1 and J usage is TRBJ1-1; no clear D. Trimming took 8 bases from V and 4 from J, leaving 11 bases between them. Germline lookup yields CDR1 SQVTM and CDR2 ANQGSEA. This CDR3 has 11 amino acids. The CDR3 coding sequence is TGCAGCCCCGAGGCGGGCACTGAAGCTTTCTTT. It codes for CSPEAGTEAFF.

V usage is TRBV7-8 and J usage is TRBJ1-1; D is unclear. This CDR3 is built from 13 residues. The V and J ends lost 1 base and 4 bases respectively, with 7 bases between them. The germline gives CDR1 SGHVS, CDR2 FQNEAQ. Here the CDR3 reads CASSLGEGTEAFF. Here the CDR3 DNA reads TGTGCCAGCAGCTTAGGTGAGGGCACTGAAGCTTTCTTT.

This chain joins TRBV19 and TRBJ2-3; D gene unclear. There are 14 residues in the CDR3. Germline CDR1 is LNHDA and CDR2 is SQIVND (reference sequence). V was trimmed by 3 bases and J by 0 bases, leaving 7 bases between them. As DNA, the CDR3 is TGTGCCAGTAGTATTACTGCTAGCACAGATACGCAGTATTTT. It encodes CASSITASTDTQYF.